These 14 T cell receptor beta chains came from one sample sequenced in a study of shared clonotypes between healthy human individuals. TCRdb keeps only in-frame clones here, not all; method: immunoSEQ multiplex PCR. The data hold about 490,000 clones, with 70% to 85% observed a single time. Sample: PBMCs. These receptors were collected from a woman in her thirties or forties in good health. Some clones in this sample may be carry-over from other donors' samples.

The chain couples TRBV10-3 to TRBJ1-3; possible D gene TRBD1, 5 bases. This CDR3 has 15 residues. V was trimmed by 4 bases and J by 0 bases, leaving 10 bases between them. Germline CDR1 and CDR2: ENHRY and SYGVKD. The DNA for the CDR3 is TGTGCCATCAGTGGAACAGGCAACTCTGGAAACACCATATATTTT. Its protein product is CAISGTGNSGNTIYF.

The chain couples TRBV29-1 to TRBJ1-3; no definite D call. V lost 0 bases to trimming and J lost 4 bases, with 13 bases between them. This CDR3 spans 15 amino acids. Germline CDR1 is SQVTM and CDR2 is ANQGSEA. CDR3 protein: CSVEDLSEGGNTIYF. In DNA form, the CDR3 reads TGCAGCGTTGAAGATCTTTCGGAGGGCGGAAACACCATATATTTT.

This chain links TRBV21-1 with TRBJ1-3. TRBV21-1 is classified as a pseudogene. This CDR3 is 16 amino acids long. The chain's CDR3 is CASSKSCGSSGNTIYF. The CDR3 DNA sequence: TGTGCCAGCAGCAAAAGTTGCGGGAGCTCTGGAAACACCATATATTTT.

Points on this clone: This CDR3 is also generated by other DNA sequences in the sample. CDR3 coding DNA: TGCGCCAGCAGCTTGGCCCTAGCGGGAGAGACCCAGTACTTC. This translates into CASSLALAGETQYF. The chain carries TRBV5-1 and TRBJ2-5, with 8 bases fitting TRBD2. The CDR3 totals 14 residues. Germline CDR1 is SGHRS and CDR2 is YFSETQ. The V segment lost 0 bases and the J segment 4 bases; nucleotides outside the gene matches: 2.

About this clone itself: One end of the junction varies from germline; a read error may be responsible. The rearrangement uses TRBV20-1 and TRBJ1-1; D uncertain. Germline-derived CDR1 and CDR2 are DFQATT and SNEGSKA (reference sequence). The CDR3 totals 11 residues. The CDR3 reads CSATPAVGVKF. DNA of the CDR3: TGCAGTGCCACCCCCGCCGTTGGAGTTAAGTTT.

This clone occurred many times. The same CDR3 is also encoded by other DNA sequences in this sample. This sequence joins TRBV29-1 and TRBJ2-3, with 9 bases that match TRBD1. Trimming removed 8 bases from V and 3 bases from J; junction bases left unmatched: 6. The CDR3 is 13 amino acids. Germline CDR1 is SQVTM and CDR2 is ANQGSEA. The DNA for the CDR3 is TGCAGCTCTCGGACAGGGGTTACAGATACGCAGTATTTT. Translated, it gives CSSRTGVTDTQYF.

The gene calls are TRBV6-5 and TRBJ2-3, with D possibly matching TRBD2 (6 bases). Trimming pared 4 bases from V and 4 bases from J, leaving 9 bases between. Germline V gene lookup returns CDR1 MNHEY and CDR2 SVGAGI. The CDR3 is 13 residues long. This CDR3 reads CASSSPGADTQYF. CDR3 sequence (DNA): TGTGCCAGCAGTTCCCCGGGAGCAGATACGCAGTATTTT.

Here the CDR3 DNA reads TGTGCCAGCAGCCCGGGACTAGCGGGAGAAAATGAGCAGTTCTTC. This sequence encodes CASSPGLAGENEQFF. V usage is TRBV2 and J usage is TRBJ2-1; 14 bases agree with TRBD2. V lost 6 bases and J lost 7; bases outside the gene matches: 5. The V gene's germline CDR1 is SNHLY and CDR2 FYNNEI. The CDR3 totals 15 residues.

This clone was counted a single time. This sequence joins TRBV28 and TRBJ1-4; D is unclear. This CDR3 contains 14 residues. Germline values: CDR1 MDHEN, CDR2 SYDVKM. V lost 7 bases, J lost 7 bases, and 16 bases lay in between. CDR3 DNA sequence: TGTGCCAGCACCACCCCCGGAGGGCCTGAAAAACTGTTTTTT. Its translation: CASTTPGGPEKLFF.

About this clone: This sample includes further DNA sequences coding for the same CDR3. The V gene is TRBV7-3, the J gene TRBJ2-3; possible D gene TRBD2, 6 bases. This CDR3 has 14 amino acids. Per germline, CDR1 SGHTA and CDR2 FQGTGA. Trimming pared 2 bases from V and 0 bases from J, leaving 6 bases between. As DNA, the CDR3 is TGTGCCAGCAGCTTAGCGGGGAGCACAGATACGCAGTATTTT. Protein sequence: CASSLAGSTDTQYF.

This clone was observed a few times. CDR3 amino acids: CASSFNEETISNQPQHF. The CDR3 DNA is TGTGCCAGCAGTTTCAACGAGGAGACGATTAGCAATCAGCCCCAGCATTTT. The chain employs TRBV28 and TRBJ1-5; no clear D gene. In germline, CDR1 is MDHEN, CDR2 SYDVKM. This CDR3 is 17 amino acids long. Trimming took 3 bases from V and 0 from J, leaving 15 bases between them.

This clone has a single count. The V call is TRBV15, the J call TRBJ2-1, with no clear D. Germline V CDR1 and CDR2: LNHNV, YYDKDF (reference sequence). CDR3 size: 14 residues. V lost 0 bases to trimming and J lost 6 bases, with 9 bases between them. The CDR3 reads CATSRDGYINEQFF. CDR3 sequence (DNA): TGTGCCACCAGCAGAGATGGCTATATCAATGAGCAGTTCTTC.

In its sample, this clone was seen a few times. V is TRBV5-1 and J is TRBJ1-1, with unresolved D. CDR3 length: 14 amino acids. CDR1 is SGHRS and CDR2 is YFSETQ in the germline V gene. Trimming stripped 0 bases from V and 5 bases from J, with 11 bases between. CDR3 amino acids: CASSLAIEATEAFF. The DNA of the CDR3 is TGCGCCAGCAGCTTGGCTATCGAGGCAACTGAAGCTTTCTTT. Combining the CDR3 with reference TRBV5-1 and TRBJ1-1 gives the whole variable domain KAGVTQTPRYLIKTRGQQVTLSCSPISGHRSVSWYQQTPGQGLQFLFEYFSETQRNKGNFPGRFSGRQFSNSRSEMNVSTLELGDSALYLCASSLAIEATEAFFGQGTRLTVV.

Turning to this clone: A single base separates this from a much larger clone, so it may be a read error. The rearrangement links TRBV27 to TRBJ2-1; 10 positions match TRBD2. Germline-derived CDR1 and CDR2 are MNHEY and SMNVEV (reference sequence). The CDR3 sequence is 15 residues long. After removal of 6 bases from V and 0 bases from J, the junction contained 2 bases not matched to a gene. Here the CDR3 DNA reads TGTGCCAGCAGGGCTAGCGGGAGCTCCTACAATGAGCAGTTCTTC. This translates into CASRASGSSYNEQFF.